This T cell receptor (beta chain) stems from a study of beta chain features in type 1 diabetes. About the study: Sorted cell examination encompassed 100,000,000 or so cells across all samples.

This clone turned up a few times. No antigen is known for it. cDNA synthesis used the whole RNA isolate, giving expressed TCRB sequences. This table comes from immunoSEQ multiplex PCR, and its TCRdb copy is limited to in-frame clones, with some not included. The sample holds around 44,000 clones, approximately 53% seen once. Study results and caveats: Small HLA sub-analyses could not settle whether HLA shapes TCRB rearrangement. Shorter TCRB CDR3s, moderately but significantly so, were found in Type 1 diabetes patients in all four CD4+ subsets. TCRB repertoires of naive, central memory and Treg cells appeared more similar among patients than among healthy donors.

The germline V gene encodes CDR1 GTSNPN and CDR2 SVGIG (reference sequence). The CDR3 is 15 residues long. V trimming: 1 base; J trimming: 8 bases; junction bases outside the gene matches: 9. The rearrangement uses TRBV30 and TRBJ2-1, with TRBD2 identical over 9 bases. The sample consisted of stem cell memory CD4+ T cells from blood. This TCR came from a woman aged 25 to 39 in good health. The CDR3 is CAWSGRGTSLDEQFF. In DNA form, the CDR3 reads TGTGCCTGGAGTGGGCGCGGGACTAGCCTGGATGAGCAGTTCTTC.